A selection of T cell receptor beta chains follows, all from one sample in a study of blood T cell repertoires in COVID-19. Generated by immunoSEQ multiplex PCR, the TCRdb table keeps only in-frame clones and is missing some. The sample includes roughly 120,000 clones, about nine tenths seen only once; the top ten take 3.5% to 5%. Sequencing input: peripheral blood. The receptor source for this set is a man aged 60 to 75 with COVID-19, enrolled during active disease. Both conserved end residues are part of each CDR3. A D gene is named only where the DNA matches it firmly. The size of a clone is reported for some rows only, either as once, few or many, or as a class for expanded clones.

TRBD2,TRBV27,TRBJ2-7,NA,TGTGCCAGCAGCACCCCGGGACTATACCACGAGCAGTACTTC,CASSTPGLYHEQYF
NA,TRBV6-5,TRBJ2-1,NA,TGTGCCAGCAGTTTCTATGAGCAGTTCTTC,CASSFYEQFF
NA,TRBV30,TRBJ1-4,NA,TGTGCCTGGAGTTGGCGGAATAATGAAAAACTGTTTTTT,CAWSWRNNEKLFF
TRBD1,TRBV19,TRBJ2-2,NA,TGTGCCAGTAGTATCCTGGGACAGGGTATTTCCGGGGAGCTGTTTTTT,CASSILGQGISGELFF
TRBD2,TRBV11-3,TRBJ2-3,NA,TGTGCCAGCAGCTTAGCTAGCGGGAGATTTGGGGATACGCAGTATTTT,CASSLASGRFGDTQYF
TRBD1,TRBV5-1,TRBJ2-2,NA,TGCGCCAGCAGCTGGGCCGGGACAGAGAACACCGGGGAGCTGTTTTTT,CASSWAGTENTGELFF
NA,TRBV21-1,TRBJ2-7,NA,TGTGCCAGCAGACGGACCCTGGGAGCGTACGAGCAGTACTTC,CASRRTLGAYEQYF
NA,TRBV7-8,TRBJ2-3,NA,TGTGCCAGCAGCTTAGTAACAGGGGGGGACACAGATACGCAGTATTTT,CASSLVTGGDTDTQYF
TRBD1,TRBV6-2/TRBV6-3,TRBJ1-1,NA,TGTGCCAGCAGTTACTCGAGAGGGGGCGAATTCCTGAACACTGAAGCTTTCTTT,CASSYSRGGEFLNTEAFF
TRBD2,TRBV7-2,TRBJ2-7,NA,TGTGCCAGCAGCTTGGCTAGCGGAGGATACGAGCAGTACTTC,CASSLASGGYEQYF
TRBD1,TRBV5-6,TRBJ1-2,NA,TGTGCCAGCAGCTTGGGACAGGGGGCTACCTTC,CASSLGQGATF
NA,TRBV2,TRBJ2-7,NA,TGTGCCAGCAGGATACAGGGTCTCTACGAGCAGTACTTC,CASRIQGLYEQYF
NA,TRBV11-3,TRBJ1-2,NA,TGTGCCAGCAGCGGGTCGACAGGCCGTTCCTATGGCTACACCTTC,CASSGSTGRSYGYTF
NA,TRBV4-2,TRBJ2-5,once,TGTGCCAGCAGCCAAGATCGGGGAGCGATAGATGTTGAGACCCAGTACTTC,CASSQDRGAIDVETQYF
TRBD1,TRBV6-1,TRBJ1-6,medium-sized,TGTGCCAGCAGTGAAGCGCTGGGGACAGCTGATCCTAATTCACCCCTCCACTTT,CASSEALGTADPNSPLHF
NA,TRBV12-3/TRBV12-4,TRBJ2-3,NA,TGTGCCAGCAGACAGGGAACAGATACGCAGTATTTT,CASRQGTDTQYF
NA,TRBV25-1,TRBJ2-7,NA,TGTGCCAGCAGTGAAGTTGGCGGCCGCTACGAGCAGTACTTC,CASSEVGGRYEQYF
NA,TRBV12-5,TRBJ1-5,NA,TGTGCTAGTGGTACCCGATCACAGGGTTGGGGAAGTGGCAATCAGCCCCAGCATTTT,CASGTRSQGWGSGNQPQHF
NA,TRBV21-1,TRBJ2-1,NA,TGTGCCAGCAGCAAAGCGCCTAGCGGGACGGCGAATGAGCAGTTCTTC,CASSKAPSGTANEQFF
NA,TRBV18,TRBJ2-1,NA,TGTGCCAGCTCAAGTGATAGCGCTAGCTCCTACAATGAGCAGTTCTTC,CASSSDSASSYNEQFF
TRBD2,TRBV3-1/TRBV3-2,TRBJ2-3,NA,TGTGCCAGCAGCCGACTAGCGGGAGCAGATACGCAGTATTTT,CASSRLAGADTQYF
TRBD2,TRBV6-2/TRBV6-3,TRBJ2-1,NA,TGTGCCAGCAGTTACCGTCTAGCGGGAGTACAGGGGCAATCCTACAATGAGCAGTTCTTC,CASSYRLAGVQGQSYNEQFF
NA,TRBV10-3,TRBJ2-7,NA,TGTGCCATCAGTGAAGGCGGAAACTACGAGCAGTACTTC,CAISEGGNYEQYF
NA,TRBV28,TRBJ2-5,NA,TGTGCCAGCAGTAGGGGACAAGAAGAGACCCAGTACTTC,CASSRGQEETQYF
NA,TRBV2,TRBJ2-5,NA,TGTGCCAGCAAGAGAGAGACCCAGTACTTC,CASKRETQYF
NA,TRBV19,TRBJ2-3,NA,TGTGCCAGTAGTATAGGAGGGGATACGCAGTATTTT,CASSIGGDTQYF
NA,TRBV19,TRBJ1-2,once,TGTGCCAGTAGCCCCCCCGGAGGGGGCTACACCTTC,CASSPPGGGYTF
NA,TRBV30,TRBJ1-5,NA,TGTGCCTGGAGTGTTTCAGATCTTAATCAGCCCCAGCATTTT,CAWSVSDLNQPQHF
NA,TRBV3-1/TRBV3-2,TRBJ2-5,NA,TGTGCCAGCAGCCTAGGAGACCGGGGGGCGCCCCTAGAGACCCAGTACTTC,CASSLGDRGAPLETQYF
NA,TRBV7-9,TRBJ2-1,once,TGTGCCAGCAGCTTTACTGCCCGGGTCGGTTATGAGCAGTTCTTC,CASSFTARVGYEQFF
NA,TRBV11-2,TRBJ2-7,NA,TGTGCCAGCAGCTGGGGGGCTAGGGGGCCATCCTACGAGCAGTACTTC,CASSWGARGPSYEQYF
NA,TRBV11-2,TRBJ2-7,NA,TGTGCCAGCAGTTTAGGACAGACCTACGAGCAGTACTTC,CASSLGQTYEQYF
NA,TRBV24-1,TRBJ1-1,NA,TGTGCCACCAGCACGGGATCGAACACTGAAGCTTTCTTT,CATSTGSNTEAFF
NA,TRBV24-1,TRBJ2-3,NA,TGTGCCACCAGTGATCCCCCCGGGACAAACGGTGGCACAGATACGCAGTATTTT,CATSDPPGTNGGTDTQYF
TRBD1,TRBV2,TRBJ2-5,NA,TGTGCCAGCAACCCGACAGGGGGGATAGAGACCCAGTACTTC,CASNPTGGIETQYF
NA,TRBV6-5,TRBJ2-3,NA,TGTGCCAGCAAGCAGGGTTGGGAAGGAGATACGCAGTATTTT,CASKQGWEGDTQYF
TRBD1,TRBV19,TRBJ1-6,NA,TGTGCCAGTAAGCAGGGGGCAAACTCCTATAATTCACCCCTCCACTTT,CASKQGANSYNSPLHF
TRBD2,TRBV5-6,TRBJ2-7,NA,TGTGCCAGCAGCTACGGAACTAGCGGAACCTACGAGCAGTACTTC,CASSYGTSGTYEQYF
TRBD2,TRBV6-2/TRBV6-3,TRBJ2-7,NA,TGTGCCAGCAGTTCGCTAGCGGGTGCCTACGAGCAGTACTTC,CASSSLAGAYEQYF
TRBD1,TRBV5-1,TRBJ2-7,NA,TGCGCCAGCAGCTTGGAGGGCCAGGGGGTATTTGACGAGCAGTACTTC,CASSLEGQGVFDEQYF